The 31 T cell receptor beta chains given below trace back to one sample, sequenced in a study of technical replicates of blood from a few donors. Assay used: immunoSEQ multiplex PCR; TCRdb lists only in-frame clones, some missing. The table records 56,000 or so clones, roughly 95% of them present only once. Sequenced input: PBMCs. These receptors all come from a human donor in good health. Some clones in this sample may be carry-over from other donors' samples.

CDR3 coding DNA: TGTGCCAGCAGTTACTCAGGACAGGCGGATCGTGAAAAACTGTTTTTT. Its protein is CASSYSGQADREKLFF. The chain carries TRBV6-5 and TRBJ1-4; 7 bases match TRBD1. The V and J ends lost 0 bases and 7 bases, in that order; junction bases with no gene match: 8. Germline CDR1 reads MNHEY; CDR2 reads SVGAGI. This CDR3 has 16 residues.

The CDR3 nucleotides are TGTGCCAGCAGTGACCTTTCGGGGGTTCAGCCCCAGCATTTT. Its translation is CASSDLSGVQPQHF. This chain joins TRBV2 and TRBJ1-5, with D tentatively TRBD1 (5 bases). The CDR3 length is 14 residues. V was clipped by 3 bases and J by 6 bases, with 12 bases between them. Per the germline V gene, CDR1 is SNHLY and CDR2 is FYNNEI.

The DNA for the CDR3 is TGTGCCAGCACCGCAGACAGGGCCGGCGGGGAGCTGTTTTTT. Translation gives CASTADRAGGELFF. The V call is TRBV7-3, the J call TRBJ2-2; TRBD1 agrees at 7 bases. This CDR3 comprises 14 residues. The germline gives CDR1 SGHTA, CDR2 FQGTGA. V dropped 7 bases and J dropped 7; count of bases not matched to a gene: 9.

This rearrangement joins TRBV21-1 to TRBJ2-7; TRBD1, as called in the table, went unchecked against the DNA. TRBV21-1 is described as a pseudogene. CDR3 length: 12 amino acids. CDR3 DNA: TGTGCCAGCAGCGAACAGGTCGGCGAGCAGTACTTC. It specifies CASSEQVGEQYF.

This clone was recorded only once. This chain joins TRBV15 and TRBJ2-2; D remains ambiguous. CDR1 and CDR2 (germline): LNHNV, YYDKDF (reference sequence). The CDR3 is 14 residues long. V was trimmed by 0 bases and J by 2 bases, leaving 4 bases between them. CDR3 loop: CATSRDRNTGELFF. The CDR3 DNA reads TGTGCCACCAGCAGAGACAGAAACACCGGGGAGCTGTTTTTT.

This clone was seen a single time. The rearrangement uses TRBV5-1 and TRBJ2-6; D is perhaps TRBD2 (5 bases). The V end lost 2 bases, the J end lost 0 bases, and 9 bases lay between the germline ends. The CDR3 has 16 residues. Germline V lookup: CDR1 SGHRS, CDR2 YFSETQ. The CDR3 loop reads CASSLEGSSGANVLTF. CDR3 in DNA: TGCGCCAGCAGCTTAGAGGGATCCTCTGGGGCCAACGTCCTGACTTTC.

V is TRBV18 and J is TRBJ1-2, with D possibly TRBD1 on 6 matching bases. This CDR3 spans 16 amino acids. Deletions cut 2 bases from V and 0 bases from J, with 13 bases between. Germline lookup yields CDR1 KGHSH and CDR2 LQKENI. CDR3 protein: CASSPGPSGANYGYTF. DNA for the CDR3: TGTGCCAGCTCACCAGGGCCCTCAGGGGCTAACTATGGCTACACCTTC.

The CDR3 sequence: CASSPEVGKTQYF. For the CDR3, the DNA is TGTGCCAGCAGCCCGGAGGTTGGAAAGACCCAGTACTTC. The chain uses TRBV7-6 and TRBJ2-5; a weak D match, TRBD2 (5 bases). Germline-derived CDR1 and CDR2 are SGHVS and FNYEAQ. The length of the CDR3 is 13 residues. V lost 5 bases and J 6 bases, leaving 13 bases between the germline ends.

The J gene is TRBJ1-1, the V gene TRBV19, with D possibly TRBD1 on 6 matching bases. CDR3 size: 16 residues. Germline values: CDR1 LNHDA, CDR2 SQIVND (reference sequence). Trimming took 3 bases from V and 1 from J, leaving 15 bases between them. The CDR3 sequence: CASSIPWRGRNTEAFF. Written as DNA, the CDR3 is TGTGCCAGTAGTATTCCGTGGCGGGGGCGGAACACTGAAGCTTTCTTT.

The rearrangement uses TRBV7-2 and TRBJ2-3, with D hard to call. Germline V gene lookup returns CDR1 SGHTA and CDR2 FQGNSA. V lost 0 bases and J 3 bases, leaving 4 bases between the germline ends. The length of the CDR3 is 13 residues. As DNA, the CDR3 is TGTGCCAGCAGCTTAGCTCTGACAGATACGCAGTATTTT. Its protein product is CASSLALTDTQYF.

The V and J genes are TRBV12-5 and TRBJ1-5; 8 nucleotides agree with TRBD1. V lost 4 bases to trimming and J lost 4 bases; unmatched junction nucleotides: 9. Germline values: CDR1 LGHNT, CDR2 FRNRAP. This CDR3 region has 16 residues. CDR3 amino acids: CASGYFQDRENQPQHF. The CDR3 coding sequence is TGTGCTAGTGGTTATTTTCAGGACAGGGAAAATCAGCCCCAGCATTTT.

The rearrangement joins TRBV4-3 to TRBJ1-5; D may be TRBD1 (5 bases). CDR3 size: 14 residues. V shed 0 bases and J shed 7 bases, with 10 bases lying between them. Germline V CDR1 and CDR2: LGHNA, YSLEER. CDR3 DNA sequence: TGCGCCAGCAGCCAAGAGAGGGGAGGACAGCCCCAGCATTTT. Its protein is CASSQERGGQPQHF.

The chain combines TRBV7-2 with TRBJ1-2; 8 bases line up with TRBD1. Germline trimming cut 2 bases from V and 4 bases from J; bases unmatched to any gene: 9. The germline V gene encodes CDR1 SGHTA and CDR2 FQGNSA. The CDR3 covers 16 residues. This chain's CDR3 is CASSLQPGQGFYGYTF. The CDR3 DNA is TGTGCCAGCAGCTTACAACCCGGACAGGGATTCTATGGCTACACCTTC.

V is TRBV2 and J is TRBJ2-3; 7 bases align to TRBD1. Germline values: CDR1 SNHLY, CDR2 FYNNEI. The CDR3 runs to 14 residues. The CDR3 DNA reads TGTACCTCCTTGGGGACAGTTGTTCGGGATACGCAGTATTTT. This sequence encodes CTSLGTVVRDTQYF.

V gene TRBV28 combines with J gene TRBJ1-2; 10 positions agree with TRBD1. With 6 bases clipped from V and 8 bases from J, the junction kept 9 bases outside the gene matches. This CDR3 region has 14 residues. Germline V gene data show CDR1 as MDHEN and CDR2 as SYDVKM. The CDR3 loop reads CASSFDRGPGGYTF. The CDR3 bases are TGTGCCAGCAGCTTTGACAGGGGGCCTGGCGGCTACACCTTC.

V and J are TRBV6-6 and TRBJ2-7, with TRBD1 matching 8 bases. The CDR3 is 13 residues long. Trimming at V came to 6 bases and at J to 6 bases, leaving 7 bases not matched to a gene. Germline V lookup: CDR1 MNHNY, CDR2 SVGAGI (reference sequence). Written as DNA, the CDR3 is TGTGCCAGCAGCCGGGACAGGTTGGGCGAGCAGTACTTC. It yields the protein CASSRDRLGEQYF.

The chain uses TRBV25-1 and TRBJ1-1; D uncertain. The V gene lost 1 base and the J gene lost 3 bases, with 6 bases spanning the gap. The germline gives CDR1 MGHDK, CDR2 SYGVNS. The CDR3 runs to 13 residues. In DNA form, the CDR3 reads TGTGCCAGCAGTGAATCGGGGTACACTGAAGCTTTCTTT. This translates into CASSESGYTEAFF.

The rearrangement joins TRBV27 to TRBJ2-2, with D perhaps TRBD1 (7 bases). Deletions cut 5 bases from V and 8 bases from J, with 18 bases between. CDR3 length: 15 amino acids. CDR1 and CDR2 (germline): MNHEY, SMNVEV (reference sequence). The CDR3 loop is CASSRQGGPLGELFF. The CDR3 nucleotides are TGTGCCAGCAGTCGCCAGGGGGGCCCTTTGGGGGAGCTGTTTTTT.

The CDR3 nucleotides read TGTGCCAGCAGTTTGACAGGGGGTTATGGCTACACCTTC. Translation gives CASSLTGGYGYTF. V and J are TRBV27 and TRBJ1-2; 9 positions agree with TRBD1. V was clipped by 3 bases and J by 5 bases; unmatched bases: 1. The CDR3 spans 13 residues. Per germline, CDR1 MNHEY and CDR2 SMNVEV (reference sequence).

CDR3 sequence (DNA): TGTGCCAGCAAAAATAGCGGGGGATACTACGAGCAGTACTTC. Translation: CASKNSGGYYEQYF. The rearrangement uses TRBV27 and TRBJ2-7; 9 bases agree with TRBD2. Germline values: CDR1 MNHEY, CDR2 SMNVEV (reference sequence). The CDR3 extends over 14 amino acids. V was pared by 7 bases and J by 3 bases, with 7 bases of the junction left unmatched.

The chain couples TRBV19 to TRBJ1-6; no definite D call. This CDR3 is built from 12 residues. Germline V gene lookup returns CDR1 LNHDA and CDR2 SQIVND (reference sequence). V was trimmed by 4 bases and J by 9 bases, leaving 7 bases between them. The CDR3 is CASSTGSSPLHF. CDR3 DNA: TGTGCCAGTAGTACAGGCAGTTCACCCCTCCACTTT.

CDR3 DNA: TGTGCCAGCAGCTTGGTAGGGACAGGGGATGGCTACACCTTC. Translation: CASSLVGTGDGYTF. V is TRBV5-4 and J is TRBJ1-2; TRBD1 matches 10 bases. Looked up from germline, CDR1 is SGHNT and CDR2 is YYREEE (reference sequence). With 0 bases clipped from V and 6 bases from J, the junction kept 2 bases outside the gene matches. This CDR3 has 14 amino acids.

The rearrangement links TRBV4-2 to TRBJ2-1; 10 bases line up with TRBD1. The germline CDR1 and CDR2 sequences are LGHNA and YNFKEQ. CDR3 size: 15 residues. Losses at the gene ends were 0 bases for V and 12 bases for J; bases not matched to a gene: 8. The CDR3 sequence is CASSQEYGTGVGQFF. Here the CDR3 DNA reads TGTGCCAGCAGCCAAGAGTATGGGACAGGGGTAGGGCAGTTCTTC.

This CDR3 is CASSSRQGVQPQHF. CDR3 nucleotides: TGCGCCAGCAGCTCCCGACAGGGTGTTCAGCCCCAGCATTTT. The gene calls are TRBV4-3 and TRBJ1-5; 7 bases fit TRBD1. The V gene end was trimmed by 5 bases and the J gene end by 6 bases; junction bases not matched to a gene: 7. The germline V gene has CDR1 LGHNA and CDR2 YSLEER. This CDR3 is built from 14 residues.

The chain uses TRBV7-3 and TRBJ2-5, with D maybe TRBD2 (6 bases). Deletions cut 1 base from V and 4 bases from J, with 10 bases between. CDR3 size: 14 residues. Germline loops: CDR1 SGHTA, CDR2 FQGTGA. CDR3: CASSLNGGGETQYF. CDR3 bases: TGTGCCAGCAGCTTAAATGGGGGAGGAGAGACCCAGTACTTC.

As regards this clone: The same CDR3 arises from other DNA sequences in this sample as well. The chain joins TRBV7-9 to TRBJ2-7, with 10 bases that match TRBD2. CDR3 length: 15 amino acids. Germline assignment: CDR1 SEHNR and CDR2 FQNEAQ (reference sequence). Losses at the gene ends were 3 bases for V and 2 bases for J; bases not matched to a gene: 4. The CDR3 sequence: CASSLASGGTYEQYF. The CDR3 DNA reads as TGTGCCAGCAGCTTGGCTAGCGGGGGTACCTACGAGCAGTACTTC.

V is TRBV30 and J is TRBJ2-7; 9 bases agree with TRBD2. The trim removed 4 bases at V and 6 bases at J, leaving 7 bases unmatched. The CDR3 is 13 amino acids. Germline assignment: CDR1 GTSNPN and CDR2 SVGIG (reference sequence). The CDR3 sequence: CAWTSGTRGEQYF. The DNA for the CDR3 is TGTGCCTGGACTAGCGGGACAAGGGGCGAGCAGTACTTC.

Points on this clone: A read error may produce the germline difference seen at one junction end. The J gene is TRBJ2-2, the V gene TRBV5-1; D possibly corresponds to TRBD2 (6 bases). CDR3 length: 16 residues. CDR1 and CDR2 (germline): SGHRS, YFSETQ. This CDR3 is CASSWGRQTKTGELFF. DNA for the CDR3: TGCGCCAGCAGCTGGGGGAGGCAGACGAAGACCGGGGAGCTGTTTTTT. Full variable domain (outside the CDR3, taken from reference TRBV5-1 and TRBJ2-2): KAGVTQTPRYLIKTRGQQVTLSCSPISGHRSVSWYQQTPGQGLQFLFEYFSETQRNKGNFPGRFSGRQFSNSRSEMNVSTLELGDSALYLCASSWGRQTKTGELFFGEGSRLTVL.

The CDR3 bases are TGTGCCAGCAGCTTCGACAGAACCTACGAGCAGTACTTC. It specifies CASSFDRTYEQYF. The chain is built from TRBV5-4 and TRBJ2-7, with D possibly TRBD1 on 5 matching bases. Trimming took off 2 bases at V and 2 bases at J, with 8 bases between the two ends. The CDR3 is made up of 13 amino acids. CDR1 is SGHNT and CDR2 is YYREEE in the germline V gene (reference sequence).

J is TRBJ2-3 and V is TRBV5-1; 7 nucleotides align to TRBD2. This CDR3 has 15 residues. J gave up 1 base and V 4 bases, and 6 bases lay outside the gene matches. The germline CDR1 and CDR2 sequences are SGHRS and YFSETQ. CDR3 sequence (DNA): TGCGCCAGCAGCCAAGGACTAGTAGGCACAGATACGCAGTATTTT. Translation gives CASSQGLVGTDTQYF.

The V gene is TRBV2, the J gene TRBJ2-1; 12 bases fit TRBD2. V dropped 6 bases and J dropped 3; count of bases not matched to a gene: 6. CDR3 size: 16 residues. Per the germline V gene, CDR1 is SNHLY and CDR2 is FYNNEI. The CDR3 loop is CASRGLAGSLYNEQFF. The CDR3 region has the DNA TGTGCCAGCAGGGGACTAGCGGGTTCCCTCTACAATGAGCAGTTCTTC.